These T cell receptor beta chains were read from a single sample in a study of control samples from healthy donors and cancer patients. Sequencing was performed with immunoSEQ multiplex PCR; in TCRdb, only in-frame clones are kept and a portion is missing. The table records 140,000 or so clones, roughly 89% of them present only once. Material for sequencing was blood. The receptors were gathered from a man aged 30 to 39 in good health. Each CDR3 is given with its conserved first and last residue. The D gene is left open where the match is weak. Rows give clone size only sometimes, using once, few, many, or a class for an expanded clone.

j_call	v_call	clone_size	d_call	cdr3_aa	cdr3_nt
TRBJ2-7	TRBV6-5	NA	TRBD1	CASSRDRAEYF	TGTGCCAGCAGTAGGGACAGAGCAGAGTACTTC
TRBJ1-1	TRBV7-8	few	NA	CASTPGLNTEAFF	TGTGCCAGCACCCCCGGGTTGAACACTGAAGCTTTCTTT
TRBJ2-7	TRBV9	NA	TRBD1	CASSVDGTGGREQYF	TGTGCCAGCAGCGTAGATGGGACAGGGGGCCGCGAGCAGTACTTC
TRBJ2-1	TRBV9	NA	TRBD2	CASSPSGVSEQFF	TGTGCCAGCAGCCCGAGCGGGGTTAGTGAGCAGTTCTTC
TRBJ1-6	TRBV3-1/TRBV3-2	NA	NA	CASSQAGIMNSPLHF	TGTGCCAGCAGCCAAGCGGGAATAATGAATTCACCCCTCCACTTT
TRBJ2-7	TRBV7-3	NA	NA	CASSLLGPTSPDEQYF	TGTGCCAGCAGCTTACTGGGCCCGACTAGTCCAGACGAGCAGTACTTC
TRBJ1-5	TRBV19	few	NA	CASSIRGENQPQHF	TGTGCCAGTAGTATCAGGGGCGAGAATCAGCCCCAGCATTTT
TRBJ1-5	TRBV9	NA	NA	CASSSGEGNQPQHF	TGTGCCAGCAGCTCCGGGGAAGGCAATCAGCCCCAGCATTTT
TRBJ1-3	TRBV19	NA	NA	CASKARLRDSGNTIYF	TGTGCCAGTAAAGCACGCCTTCGGGACTCTGGAAACACCATATATTTT
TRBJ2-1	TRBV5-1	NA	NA	CASSLQGGANEQFF	TGCGCCAGCAGCTTGCAGGGAGGCGCCAATGAGCAGTTCTTC
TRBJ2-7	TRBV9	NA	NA	CASSPQDGAYEQYF	TGTGCCAGCAGCCCCCAGGACGGTGCCTACGAGCAGTACTTC
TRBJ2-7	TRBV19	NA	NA	CASSHQGLTEQYF	TGTGCCAGTAGTCACCAGGGATTGACGGAGCAGTACTTC
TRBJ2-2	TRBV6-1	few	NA	CASSEAAFGYGELFF	TGTGCCAGCAGTGAAGCCGCATTCGGATACGGGGAGCTGTTTTTT
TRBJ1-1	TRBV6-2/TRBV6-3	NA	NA	CASSRPQLAVAEAFF	TGTGCCAGCAGTCGCCCCCAACTTGCTGTAGCTGAAGCTTTCTTT
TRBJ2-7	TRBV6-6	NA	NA	CASSYSQGLEQYF	TGTGCCAGCAGTTACTCCCAGGGTCTCGAGCAGTACTTC
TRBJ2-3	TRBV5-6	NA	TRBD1	CASSGGDRVGSDTQYF	TGTGCCAGCAGCGGGGGAGACAGGGTAGGGTCAGATACGCAGTATTTT
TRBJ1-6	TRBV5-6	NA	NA	CASSLGLSEGNSPLHF	TGTGCCAGCAGCTTGGGCTTGTCAGAAGGAAATTCACCCCTCCACTTT
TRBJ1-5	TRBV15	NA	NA	CATSRGGVQDSNQPQHF	TGTGCCACCAGCAGGGGGGGGGTACAGGATAGCAATCAGCCCCAGCATTTT
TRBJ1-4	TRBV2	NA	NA	CATTPGRQAGTNEKLFF	TGTGCCACAACTCCCGGGCGACAGGCCGGAACTAATGAAAAACTGTTTTTT
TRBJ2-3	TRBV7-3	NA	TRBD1	CASSFRGQGYTDTQYF	TGTGCCAGCAGCTTTCGGGGACAGGGGTACACAGATACGCAGTATTTT
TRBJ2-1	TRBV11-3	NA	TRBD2	CASSFLAGDGNEQFF	TGTGCCAGCAGCTTCTTAGCGGGAGATGGTAATGAGCAGTTCTTC
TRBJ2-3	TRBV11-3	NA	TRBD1	CASSARRDRSTDTQYF	TGTGCCAGCAGCGCAAGGAGGGACAGGAGCACAGATACGCAGTATTTT
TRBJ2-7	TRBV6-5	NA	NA	CASSLDWPPYEQYF	TGTGCCAGCAGTTTGGACTGGCCTCCGTACGAGCAGTACTTC
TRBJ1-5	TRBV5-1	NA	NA	CASSPSTGYGQPQHF	TGCGCCAGCAGCCCCTCTACAGGGTACGGTCAGCCCCAGCATTTT
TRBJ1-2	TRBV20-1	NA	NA	CSASDQRYGYTF	TGCAGTGCTAGTGACCAGCGCTATGGCTACACCTTC
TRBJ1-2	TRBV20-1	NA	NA	CTYLRAYGYTF	TGCACCTATCTGCGTGCCTATGGCTACACCTTC
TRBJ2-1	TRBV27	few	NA	CASTATGRLLVRNEQFF	TGTGCCAGCACCGCCACCGGGCGTCTTCTAGTGAGGAATGAGCAGTTCTTC
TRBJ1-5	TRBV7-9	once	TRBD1	CASSEGAATGGRPQHF	TGTGCCAGCAGCGAGGGGGCAGCCACCGGAGGTCGGCCCCAGCATTTT
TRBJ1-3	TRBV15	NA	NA	CATSPPDYSGNTIYF	TGTGCCACCAGCCCCCCGGACTACTCTGGAAACACCATATATTTT
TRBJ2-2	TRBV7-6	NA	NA	CASSPRDGMNTGELFF	TGTGCCAGCAGCCCGCGGGACGGGATGAACACCGGGGAGCTGTTTTTT
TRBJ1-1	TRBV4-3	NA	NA	CASSQDLGNNVAFF	TGCGCCAGCAGCCAAGATCTCGGGAATAATGTAGCTTTCTTT
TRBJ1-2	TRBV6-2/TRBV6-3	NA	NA	CASSYGGRSGYTF	TGTGCCAGCAGTTATGGGGGAAGGAGTGGCTACACCTTC
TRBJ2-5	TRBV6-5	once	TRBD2	CASKRDGTQETQYF	TGTGCCAGCAAGCGGGACGGTACCCAAGAGACCCAGTACTTC
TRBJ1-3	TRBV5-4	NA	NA	CASSTRGGPGNTIYF	TGTGCCAGCAGCACCAGGGGAGGACCTGGAAACACCATATATTTT
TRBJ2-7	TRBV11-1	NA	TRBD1	CATSGQGKGEQYF	TGTGCCACCTCGGGACAGGGTAAGGGCGAGCAGTACTTC